Described below is a single T cell receptor (beta chain) sequence and its context. This record comes from a study of blood T cells in healthy people across ages. The use of a sample-barcoded 5' primer and a J-beta primer mix characterized a second PCR of about 7 to 12 cycles. TCRdb itself ran the 5' RACE reads through MiXCR, one entry per CDR3 protein. The data hold about a million distinct CDR3 sequences, with about 53% observed a single time. The CDR3 length is 16 residues. CDR1 is DFQATT, CDR2 SNEGSKA, per germline (reference sequence). Sequenced sample: blood. The rearrangement links TRBV20-1 to TRBJ2-1; either TRBD1 or TRBD2 may fit D (6 bases each). The J call may be wrong; the DNA end is better matched by TRBJ2-7. This clonotype originated in an older woman in good health. CDR3 protein: CSARGTTGYTYNEQYF. The CDR3 DNA follows: TGCAGTGCTAGAGGGACTACAGGGTATACATACAATGAGCAGTACTTC.